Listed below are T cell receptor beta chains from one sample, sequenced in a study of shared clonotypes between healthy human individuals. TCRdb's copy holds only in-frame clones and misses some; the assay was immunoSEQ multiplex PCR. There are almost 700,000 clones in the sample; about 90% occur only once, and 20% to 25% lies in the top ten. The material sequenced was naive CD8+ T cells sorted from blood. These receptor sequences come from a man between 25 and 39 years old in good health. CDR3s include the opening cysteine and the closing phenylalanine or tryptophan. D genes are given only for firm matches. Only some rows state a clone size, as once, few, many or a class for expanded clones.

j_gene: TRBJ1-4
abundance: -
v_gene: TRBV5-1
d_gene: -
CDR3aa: CASSQGQLNEKLFF
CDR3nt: TGCGCCAGCAGTCAAGGACAACTAAATGAAAAACTGTTTTTT

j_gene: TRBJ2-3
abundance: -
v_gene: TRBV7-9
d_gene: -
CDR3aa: CASSLADSSTDTQYF
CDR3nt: TGTGCCAGCAGCTTAGCCGACTCTAGCACAGATACGCAGTATTTT

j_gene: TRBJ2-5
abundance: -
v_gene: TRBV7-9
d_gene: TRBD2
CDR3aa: CASSLAASGGQETQYF
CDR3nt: TGTGCCAGCAGCTTAGCGGCTAGCGGGGGGCAAGAGACCCAGTACTTC

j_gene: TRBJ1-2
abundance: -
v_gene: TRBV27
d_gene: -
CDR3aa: CASSLSGTQGPDYGYTF
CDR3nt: TGTGCCAGCAGTTTATCGGGGACGCAGGGACCAGATTATGGCTACACCTTC

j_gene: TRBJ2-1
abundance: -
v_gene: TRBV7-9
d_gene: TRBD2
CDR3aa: CASSLVAGVENEQFF
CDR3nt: TGTGCCAGCAGCTTAGTAGCGGGAGTTGAAAATGAGCAGTTCTTC

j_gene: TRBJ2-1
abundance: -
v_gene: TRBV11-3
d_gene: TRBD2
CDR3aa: CASSGREVGYNEQFF
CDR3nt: TGTGCCAGCAGCGGGCGGGAGGTTGGTTACAATGAGCAGTTCTTC

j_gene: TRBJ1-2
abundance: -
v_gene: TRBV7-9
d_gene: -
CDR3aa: CASSPLGGAGESGYTF
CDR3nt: TGTGCCAGCAGCCCCCTGGGGGGCGCGGGAGAATCTGGCTACACCTTC

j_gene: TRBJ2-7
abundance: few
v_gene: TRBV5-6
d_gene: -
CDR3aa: CASGGHDYSYEQYF
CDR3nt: TGTGCCAGCGGAGGACACGATTACTCCTACGAGCAGTACTTC

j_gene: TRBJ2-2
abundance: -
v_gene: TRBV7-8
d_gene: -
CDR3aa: CASSSPGTLNTAGELFF
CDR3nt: TGTGCCAGCAGCAGCCCCGGGACTCTCAATACCGCTGGGGAGCTGTTTTTT

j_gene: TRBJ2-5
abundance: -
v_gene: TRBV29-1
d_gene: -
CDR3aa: CSVEGYQETQYF
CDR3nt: TGCAGCGTTGAGGGGTACCAAGAGACCCAGTACTTC

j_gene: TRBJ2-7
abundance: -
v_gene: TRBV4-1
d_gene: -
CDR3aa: CASSQVDSGSYEQYF
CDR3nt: TGCGCCAGCAGCCAAGTTGACAGTGGGAGCTACGAGCAGTACTTC

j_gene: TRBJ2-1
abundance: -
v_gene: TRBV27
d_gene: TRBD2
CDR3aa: CASSTSWGGTYNEQFF
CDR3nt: TGTGCCAGCAGCACGTCCTGGGGGGGTACTTACAATGAGCAGTTCTTC

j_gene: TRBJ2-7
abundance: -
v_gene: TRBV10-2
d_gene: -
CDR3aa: CASSGITASGEQYF
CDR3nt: TGCGCCAGCAGTGGTATTACAGCATCGGGCGAGCAGTACTTC

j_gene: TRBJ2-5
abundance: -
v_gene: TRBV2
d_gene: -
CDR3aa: CASSQRAGAQETQYF
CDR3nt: TGTGCCAGCAGCCAGCGGGCTGGGGCTCAAGAGACCCAGTACTTC

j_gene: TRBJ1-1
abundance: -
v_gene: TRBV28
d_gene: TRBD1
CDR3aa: CASSSGKNRGDRPEAFF
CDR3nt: TGTGCCAGCAGTTCAGGTAAAAACAGGGGTGATCGCCCTGAAGCTTTCTTT

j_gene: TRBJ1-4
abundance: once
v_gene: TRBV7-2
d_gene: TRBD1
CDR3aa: CASSFLGGGEKLFF
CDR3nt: TGTGCCAGCAGCTTCTTAGGGGGCGGCGAAAAACTGTTTTTT

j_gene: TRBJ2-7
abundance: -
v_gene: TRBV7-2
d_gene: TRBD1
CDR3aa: CASSLGTGFPLEQYF
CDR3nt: TGTGCCAGCAGCCTGGGGACAGGGTTTCCCCTCGAGCAGTACTTC

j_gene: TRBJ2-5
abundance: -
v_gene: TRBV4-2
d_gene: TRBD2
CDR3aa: CASSRDRGGLAGVETQYF
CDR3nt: TGTGCCAGCAGCCGCGATCGTGGAGGACTAGCGGGAGTAGAGACCCAGTACTTC

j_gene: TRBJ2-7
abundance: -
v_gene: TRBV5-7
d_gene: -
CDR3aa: CASSRIVGKPASYEQYF
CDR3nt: TGTGCCAGCAGCCGGATCGTAGGGAAGCCTGCTTCCTACGAGCAGTACTTC

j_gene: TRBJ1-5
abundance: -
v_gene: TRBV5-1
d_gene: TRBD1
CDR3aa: CASSLGTGDQPQHF
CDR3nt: TGCGCCAGCAGCCTAGGGACAGGGGATCAGCCCCAGCATTTT

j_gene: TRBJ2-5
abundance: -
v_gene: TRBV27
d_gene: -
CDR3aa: CASSLVAYGETQYF
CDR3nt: TGTGCCAGCAGTTTAGTGGCTTATGGGGAGACCCAGTACTTC

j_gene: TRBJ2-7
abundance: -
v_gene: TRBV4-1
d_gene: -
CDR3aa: CASSQEVLYEQYF
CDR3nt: TGCGCCAGCAGCCAAGAAGTCTTATACGAGCAGTACTTC

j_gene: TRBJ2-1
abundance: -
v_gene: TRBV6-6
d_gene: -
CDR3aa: CASSGGSYNEQFF
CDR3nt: TGTGCCAGCAGTGGTGGTTCCTACAATGAGCAGTTCTTC

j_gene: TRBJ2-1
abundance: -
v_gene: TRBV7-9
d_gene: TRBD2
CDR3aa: CASSFGRSGWGYNEQFF
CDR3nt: TGTGCCAGCAGCTTTGGGCGTAGCGGGTGGGGCTACAATGAGCAGTTCTTC

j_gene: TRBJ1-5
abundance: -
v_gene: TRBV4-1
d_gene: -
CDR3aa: CASSQVGAGRSDQPQHF
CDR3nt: TGCGCCAGCAGCCAAGTAGGTGCGGGGCGATCGGATCAGCCCCAGCATTTT